The sequence of this TCR beta chain was determined in a study of T cell responses to AZD1222 COVID-19 vaccine. There are 9 residues in the CDR3. Germline V gene sequence: CDR1 WNHNN, CDR2 SYGVQD (reference sequence). Data came from immunoSEQ multiplex PCR; TCRdb stores just in-frame clones and leaves some out. The top ten hold over 1.5% of the sample, which has about 140,000 clones, about nine tenths seen once. The chain is built from TRBV10-1 and TRBJ2-1; D gene ambiguous. This sample comprised peripheral blood, obtained on day 0 of AZD1222 vaccination. This clonotype was sampled from an adult in good health. CDR3 nucleotides: TGCGAACAAAACAATGAGCAGTTCTTC. This sequence encodes CEQNNEQFF.